Below, one T cell receptor (beta chain) is given with its context. The antigen is not known. At one end, the junction sequence differs from germline, possibly due to a read error. This entry belongs to a study of response to subunit inactivated influenza vaccine. TCRdb reprocessed the RT-PCR reads with MiXCR, giving one entry per CDR3 protein. Among about 520,000 distinct CDR3 sequences listed, 6% to 9% were seen once. Per germline, CDR1 MNHEY and CDR2 SMNVEV (reference sequence). The CDR3 sequence is 17 residues long. The study's findings and limits: Only a handful of new T cells, the authors suggested, are recruited with each seasonal influenza vaccination.

V is TRBV27 and J is TRBJ2-7; perhaps D is TRBD1 or TRBD2 (6 bases each). The clonotype was recovered from a man between 45 and 75 years old who received an inactivated influenza vaccine. Sequenced material: PBMCs from blood, taken 23 to 25 months after vaccination. DNA of the CDR3: TGTGCCAGCAGGCGACTGCTAGGGGGGCCACGTTCCTCCGAGCAGTACTTC. Protein: CASRRLLGGPRSSEQYF.